The 31 T cell receptor beta chains in this list originate from one sample, sequenced in a study of beta chain features in type 1 diabetes. All of the isolated RNA was reverse transcribed, so expressed TCRB transcripts were sequenced. Using immunoSEQ multiplex PCR, the repertoire was profiled, and TCRdb retains in-frame clones only, with some absent. In the table there are about 330,000 clones, approximately 11% of which are singletons. Sequenced material: naive CD4+ T cells from blood. The receptor set was obtained from a woman aged 25-40 years in good health.

The chain has TRBV30 and TRBJ1-1, with TRBD1 matching over 7 bases. Germline CDR1 GTSNPN, CDR2 SVGIG (reference sequence). There are 13 residues in the CDR3. V lost 3 bases to trimming and J lost 5 bases; unmatched junction nucleotides: 6. The CDR3 coding sequence is TGTGCCTGGAGAAGGGGGCCTAGTACTGAAGCTTTCTTT. The encoded protein is CAWRRGPSTEAFF.

The chain links TRBV19 to TRBJ2-7; 12 positions match TRBD1. Trimming cost V 7 bases and J 5 bases; bases outside gene matches: 9. CDR3 length equals 15 residues. CDR1 and CDR2 (germline): LNHDA, SQIVND (reference sequence). The CDR3 coding sequence is TGTGCCAGTACCGACCGGGGACAGGGGGCCCACGAGCAGTACTTC. Translation: CASTDRGQGAHEQYF.

V is TRBV7-2 and J is TRBJ2-7, with 15 bases that match TRBD2. Germline trimming cut 5 bases from V and 5 bases from J; bases unmatched to any gene: 10. Germline lookup yields CDR1 SGHTA and CDR2 FQGNSA. There are 17 residues in the CDR3. The CDR3 coding sequence is TGTGCCAGCAGCACGAGGACTAGCGGGAGGGCTGGCAACGAGCAGTACTTC. Amino acids: CASSTRTSGRAGNEQYF.

This chain links TRBV28 with TRBJ2-7; 8 bases are shared with TRBD1. The CDR3 has 14 amino acids. Germline CDR1 is MDHEN and CDR2 is SYDVKM. The J segment lost 7 bases and the V segment lost 6 bases, leaving 11 bases of the junction unmatched. The CDR3 coding sequence is TGTGCCAGCAGGCCGGGACAGGCCTCGCGGGAGCAGTACTTC. Protein: CASRPGQASREQYF.

The chain couples TRBV7-2 to TRBJ2-3, with D hard to call. Germline V gene sequence: CDR1 SGHTA, CDR2 FQGNSA. There are 12 residues in the CDR3. The V end was cut by 4 bases, the J end by 10 bases, with 12 bases between. The CDR3 is CASSSYRYPQYF. The CDR3 region has the DNA TGTGCCAGCAGCTCCTATCGTTATCCGCAGTATTTT.

The table lists this clone with a few counts. The chain uses TRBV11-2 and TRBJ2-1, with 9 nucleotides matching TRBD1. With V trimmed by 6 bases and J by 10 bases, 7 bases remained unmatched. Germline V gene data show CDR1 as SGHAT and CDR2 as FQNNGV. The CDR3 contains 13 residues. DNA for the CDR3: TGTGCCAGCAGACGAACAGGGGGCTGGGAGCAGTTCTTC. This codes for CASRRTGGWEQFF.

The chain is built from TRBV5-1 and TRBJ2-7, with D maybe TRBD1 (6 bases). The CDR3 length is 15 residues. Trimming pared 3 bases from V and 4 bases from J, leaving 17 bases between. Looked up from germline, CDR1 is SGHRS and CDR2 is YFSETQ. The CDR3 nucleotides are TGCGCCAGCAGCTCCAGGGGAAGAGGTGTGTACGAGCAGTACTTC. Amino acid sequence: CASSSRGRGVYEQYF.

The chain joins TRBV18 to TRBJ2-7, with D possibly being TRBD2 (6 bases). Germline loops: CDR1 KGHSH, CDR2 LQKENI. The CDR3 sequence is 14 residues long. Between the trimmed V and J ends, which lost 1 base and 0 bases, there was a span of 7 bases. The CDR3 here is CASSPLGLSYEQYF. In DNA form, the CDR3 reads TGTGCCAGCTCACCACTGGGACTCTCCTACGAGCAGTACTTC.

The chain carries TRBV5-1 and TRBJ1-2; 7 bases are a match to TRBD1. The CDR3 contains 13 residues. CDR1 and CDR2 from the germline V gene are SGHRS and YFSETQ. Trimming at V came to 5 bases and at J to 6 bases, leaving 7 bases not matched to a gene. The CDR3 loop is CASRGQDEDGYTF. The DNA for the CDR3 is TGCGCCAGCAGAGGACAGGACGAGGATGGCTACACCTTC.

J is TRBJ1-2 and V is TRBV5-6; possible D gene TRBD1, 5 bases. The V and J ends lost 4 bases and 2 bases respectively, with 6 bases between them. The CDR3 loop spans 12 amino acids. Germline lookup yields CDR1 SGHDT and CDR2 YYEEEE. CDR3: CASSQGNYGYTF. CDR3 DNA: TGTGCCAGCAGCCAGGGCAACTATGGCTACACCTTC.

As concerns this clone: Additional DNA sequences in this sample encode the identical CDR3. V gene TRBV18 combines with J gene TRBJ2-7; 12 nucleotides align to TRBD2. From germline, CDR1 is KGHSH and CDR2 LQKENI. Trimming took 3 bases from V and 0 from J; bases not matched to a gene: 0. The CDR3 has 15 residues. CDR3 residues: CASSPTSGSSYEQYF. The CDR3 DNA reads as TGTGCCAGCTCACCGACTAGCGGGAGCTCCTACGAGCAGTACTTC. The variable domain in full, completed from reference TRBV18 and TRBJ2-7, reads NAGVMQNPRHLVRRRGQEARLRCSPMKGHSHVYWYRQLPEEGLKFMVYLQKENIIDESGMPKERFSAEFPKEGPSILRIQQVVRGDSAAYFCASSPTSGSSYEQYFGPGTRLTVT.

This chain connects TRBV29-1 to TRBJ1-4; D might be TRBD1 (5 bases). Germline CDR1 and CDR2: SQVTM and ANQGSEA. The CDR3 runs to 12 residues. V was clipped by 3 bases and J by 7 bases, with 9 bases between them. CDR3 coding DNA: TGCAGCGTTGAGACAGACCCTGAAAAACTGTTTTTT. Amino acid sequence: CSVETDPEKLFF.

This clone was observed a handful of times. This rearrangement joins TRBV28 to TRBJ1-2, with TRBD1 matching over 10 bases. J gave up 8 bases and V 6 bases, and 9 bases lay outside the gene matches. The germline V gene has CDR1 MDHEN and CDR2 SYDVKM. The CDR3 spans 14 residues. The CDR3 spells CASSPTGGAWGYTF. The CDR3 DNA is TGTGCCAGCAGCCCGACAGGGGGCGCGTGGGGCTACACCTTC.

The table lists this clone with a few counts. The chain joins TRBV7-3 to TRBJ2-1; 7 nucleotides agree with TRBD1. The CDR3 contains 15 residues. Trimming at V came to 5 bases and at J to 4 bases, leaving 8 bases not matched to a gene. The germline CDR1 and CDR2 sequences are SGHTA and FQGTGA. The CDR3 DNA reads as TGTGCCAGCAGCCCTCGACAGGGTAGGTACAATGAGCAGTTCTTC. Translation gives CASSPRQGRYNEQFF.

J is TRBJ2-7 and V is TRBV18; D possibly corresponds to TRBD1 (5 bases). The V and J ends lost 3 bases and 6 bases respectively, with 18 bases between them. The germline gives CDR1 KGHSH, CDR2 LQKENI. There are 15 residues in the CDR3. The CDR3 sequence is CASSPKTEIPFEQYF. The CDR3 region has the DNA TGTGCCAGCTCACCGAAGACAGAAATCCCCTTCGAGCAGTACTTC.

The chain recombines TRBV2 with TRBJ1-5; maybe TRBD1 (6 bases). This CDR3 is built from 14 residues. Germline V gene data show CDR1 as SNHLY and CDR2 as FYNNEI. V shed 6 bases and J shed 7 bases, with 16 bases lying between them. The CDR3 nucleotides are TGTGCCAGCAGCACCGGGACACGGCACCAGCCCCAGCATTTT. Its protein product is CASSTGTRHQPQHF.

DNA for the CDR3: TGTGCCAGCAGCGTAGCTACTAGGGGGACAGATAGCAATCAGCCCCAGCATTTT. This gives the protein CASSVATRGTDSNQPQHF. The chain has TRBV9 and TRBJ1-5; 7 bases are a match to TRBD1. Germline CDR1 and CDR2: SGDLS and YYNGEE. V was clipped by 0 bases and J by 0 bases; unmatched bases: 9. This CDR3 has 18 residues.

This clone turned up a few times. CDR3 amino acids: CASSLTGNRYGYTF. The CDR3 DNA sequence: TGTGCCAGTAGTCTTACAGGGAATCGCTATGGCTACACCTTC. The rearrangement joins TRBV19 to TRBJ1-2; TRBD1 might be the D (6 bases). Looked up from germline, CDR1 is LNHDA and CDR2 is SQIVND (reference sequence). The ends were cut back, 5 bases at V and 4 bases at J, with 14 bases in the middle. This CDR3 is built from 14 residues.

The genes are TRBV25-1 and TRBJ2-1; TRBD1 matches 9 bases. The V segment lost 5 bases and the J segment 4 bases; nucleotides outside the gene matches: 6. In germline, CDR1 is MGHDK, CDR2 SYGVNS. The CDR3 has 15 residues. The CDR3 region is CASSQPGQGYNEQFF. In DNA, the CDR3 is TGTGCCAGCAGTCAGCCGGGACAGGGTTACAATGAGCAGTTCTTC. The full variable domain, its missing parts supplied by reference TRBV25-1 and TRBJ2-1, is EADIYQTPRYLVIGTGKKITLECSQTMGHDKMYWYQQDPGMELHLIHYSYGVNSTEKGDLSSESTVSRIRTEHFPLTLESARPSHTSQYLCASSQPGQGYNEQFFGPGTRLTVL.

This chain's CDR3 is CASSPGQNLYNEQFF. In DNA, the CDR3 is TGTGCCAGCTCACCGGGGCAGAATCTTTACAATGAGCAGTTCTTC. This sequence joins TRBV18 and TRBJ2-1; perhaps TRBD1 as D (5 bases). Germline V gene sequence: CDR1 KGHSH, CDR2 LQKENI. The germline V and J ends were trimmed by 3 bases and 4 bases, with 13 bases remaining between them. The CDR3 spans 15 residues.

This chain uses TRBV18 with TRBJ2-3; D not certain. V shed 3 bases and J shed 2 bases, with 6 bases lying between them. The CDR3 sequence is 13 residues long. Per the germline V gene, CDR1 is KGHSH and CDR2 is LQKENI. For the CDR3, the DNA is TGTGCCAGCTCACCGACTTTCACAGATACGCAGTATTTT. Translation: CASSPTFTDTQYF.

This clone was detected only a few times. The chain has TRBV4-2 and TRBJ2-7; 9 bases line up with TRBD2. The V and J ends lost 1 base and 1 base, in that order; junction bases with no gene match: 17. The CDR3 covers 20 residues. Germline CDR1 reads LGHNA; CDR2 reads YNFKEQ. The CDR3 nucleotides read TGTGCCAGCAGCCAAGTACATCTTCGACTAGCGGCCACCGGGTCCTACGAGCAGTACTTC. The encoded protein is CASSQVHLRLAATGSYEQYF.

In this sample, this clone turned up a few times. The rearrangement links TRBV7-9 to TRBJ2-1; 8 nucleotides match TRBD2. Looked up from germline, CDR1 is SEHNR and CDR2 is FQNEAQ (reference sequence). The CDR3 runs 17 residues. After removal of 6 bases from V and 4 bases from J, the junction contained 14 bases not matched to a gene. CDR3 region: CASSYAPGLEVYNEQFF. The CDR3 region has the DNA TGTGCCAGCAGTTATGCGCCGGGACTAGAAGTATACAATGAGCAGTTCTTC.

With regard to this clone: Mismatch with germline at one junction end may stem from a read error. The chain carries TRBV7-7 and TRBJ2-7, with 8 nucleotides matching TRBD2. This CDR3 is 15 amino acids long. Per germline, CDR1 SSHAT and CDR2 FNYEAQ (reference sequence). The CDR3 sequence is CASSLEEAGAGEQYF. CDR3 DNA sequence: TGTGCTAGCAGCCTCGAAGAAGCGGGGGCGGGAGAGCAGTACTTC.

This chain joins TRBV29-1 and TRBJ1-1, with 11 bases lining up with TRBD1. V lost 7 bases and J lost 7; bases outside the gene matches: 8. CDR1 is SQVTM, CDR2 ANQGSEA, per germline. The CDR3 sequence is 13 residues long. This chain's CDR3 is CSASGQGDIEAFF. In DNA form, the CDR3 reads TGCAGCGCATCGGGACAGGGGGATATTGAAGCTTTCTTT.

Only a few counts were recorded for this clone. V gene TRBV6-5 combines with J gene TRBJ1-5; D gene uncertain. Trimming cost V 0 bases and J 0 bases, with 6 bases left between them. CDR1 is MNHEY, CDR2 SVGAGI, per germline. CDR3 length: 15 residues. CDR3 protein: CASSYSANSNQPQHF. DNA for the CDR3: TGTGCCAGCAGTTACTCGGCAAATAGCAATCAGCCCCAGCATTTT.

This clone was found a few times. The chain carries TRBV11-2 and TRBJ2-5; no reliable D call. Looked up from germline, CDR1 is SGHAT and CDR2 is FQNNGV. The ends were cut back, 2 bases at V and 2 bases at J, with 9 bases in the middle. The CDR3 runs to 14 residues. CDR3 in DNA: TGTGCCAGCAGCTTAAGTGTTGCGCAAGAGACCCAGTACTTC. Translating it yields CASSLSVAQETQYF.

This clone was seen only a few times. This chain uses TRBV18 with TRBJ2-2, with 8 positions matching TRBD2. Germline V CDR1 and CDR2: KGHSH, LQKENI. V was clipped by 3 bases and J by 3 bases; unmatched bases: 3. This CDR3 contains 15 residues. CDR3 amino acids: CASSPAGGHTGELFF. CDR3 nucleotide sequence: TGTGCCAGCTCACCCGCGGGAGGTCACACCGGGGAGCTGTTTTTT.

This clone has just a few counts. The gene calls are TRBV30 and TRBJ2-4; no clear D gene. In germline, CDR1 is GTSNPN, CDR2 SVGIG (reference sequence). The V and J ends lost 2 bases and 8 bases respectively, with 7 bases between them. The CDR3 has 11 amino acids. The CDR3 nucleotides read TGTGCCTGGAGTCTTGTCGACATTCAGTACTTC. Encoded protein: CAWSLVDIQYF. Supplemented by reference TRBV30 and TRBJ2-4, the full variable domain reads SQTIHQWPATLVQPVGSPLSLECTVEGTSNPNLYWYRQAAGRGLQLLFYSVGIGQISSEVPQNLSASRPQDRQFILSSKKLLLSDSGFYLCAWSLVDIQYFGAGTRLSVL.

The CDR3, as DNA: TGTGCCAGTAGTACCCCTATGAGCCCCTACGAGCAGTACTTC. Protein product: CASSTPMSPYEQYF. This chain links TRBV19 with TRBJ2-7; no firm D call. The CDR3 is 14 residues long. CDR1 and CDR2 from the germline V gene are LNHDA and SQIVND (reference sequence). V gave up 4 bases and J gave up 2 bases, with 12 bases separating them.

A remark on this clone: The sample carries other DNA sequences with the same CDR3. The rearrangement joins TRBV7-9 to TRBJ1-2; unclear D gene. Germline CDR1 SEHNR, CDR2 FQNEAQ (reference sequence). The ends were cut back, 5 bases at V and 6 bases at J, with 13 bases in the middle. This CDR3 has 13 residues. The CDR3 sequence: CASSLDGGHGYTF. The CDR3 nucleotides read TGTGCCAGCAGCCTTGACGGCGGTCATGGCTACACCTTC.